A selection of T cell receptor beta chains follows, all from one sample in a study of T-cell memory formation after mild COVID-19. TCRdb passed the 5' RACE reads through MiXCR, listing each CDR3 protein once. The data show 300,000 to 400,000 distinct CDR3 sequences, with approximately 16% seen just once and around 24% held by the top ten. The sample consisted of PBMCs or a T cell subset sorted from them (not recorded which). The origin of the receptors is a man in his late teens or twenties who had mild COVID-19 (a few samples of this study predate the infection). Cell type and time point are not known. CDR3s include the opening cysteine and the closing phenylalanine or tryptophan. The order of the fields is J gene, clone size, D gene, V gene, CDR3 protein, CDR3 DNA. A D gene is named only where the DNA matches it firmly. Clone size appears in some rows only: once, few, many, or a class for an expanded clone.

J gene: TRBJ2-1; clone size: .; D gene: TRBD1; V gene: TRBV12-3/TRBV12-4; CDR3 protein: CASSRPGTGYNEQFF; CDR3 DNA: TGTGCCAGCAGTAGGCCCGGGACAGGGTACAATGAGCAGTTCTTC
J gene: TRBJ1-1; clone size: many; D gene: .; V gene: TRBV6-6; CDR3 protein: CASRLGDTEAFF; CDR3 DNA: TGTGCCAGCAGGCTCGGGGACACTGAAGCTTTCTTT
J gene: TRBJ2-1; clone size: .; D gene: .; V gene: TRBV7-3; CDR3 protein: CASSLTSDNEQFF; CDR3 DNA: TGTGCCAGCAGCTTAACTTCCGACAATGAGCAGTTCTTC
J gene: TRBJ1-5; clone size: .; D gene: .; V gene: TRBV15; CDR3 protein: CATSRDPRQAGNQPQHF; CDR3 DNA: TGTGCCACCAGCAGAGATCCTAGGCAGGCGGGCAATCAGCCCCAGCATTTT
J gene: TRBJ2-2; clone size: .; D gene: .; V gene: TRBV4-1; CDR3 protein: CASSLESSGPGELFF; CDR3 DNA: TGCGCCAGCAGCCTGGAGAGTAGCGGCCCCGGGGAGCTGTTTTTT
J gene: TRBJ2-5; clone size: .; D gene: .; V gene: TRBV5-1; CDR3 protein: CASSWGSETQYF; CDR3 DNA: TGCGCCAGCAGCTGGGGGTCAGAGACCCAGTACTTC
J gene: TRBJ2-7; clone size: few; D gene: .; V gene: TRBV20-1; CDR3 protein: CSATLQGNPYEQYF; CDR3 DNA: TGCAGTGCTACCTTACAGGGAAATCCCTACGAGCAGTACTTC
J gene: TRBJ1-2; clone size: few; D gene: .; V gene: TRBV20-1; CDR3 protein: CSAQRAGSYGYTF; CDR3 DNA: TGCAGTGCCCAGAGGGCCGGCAGCTATGGCTACACCTTC
J gene: TRBJ2-2; clone size: .; D gene: .; V gene: TRBV6-5; CDR3 protein: CASSRPQGPNTGELFF; CDR3 DNA: TGTGCCAGCAGTCGCCCCCAGGGGCCGAACACCGGGGAGCTGTTTTTT
J gene: TRBJ2-2; clone size: .; D gene: .; V gene: TRBV28; CDR3 protein: CASTSFGRQTGELFF; CDR3 DNA: TGTGCCAGCACCAGTTTCGGTAGACAAACCGGGGAGCTGTTTTTT
J gene: TRBJ2-5; clone size: .; D gene: TRBD2; V gene: TRBV5-4; CDR3 protein: CASSLERGGETQYF; CDR3 DNA: TGTGCCAGCAGCTTGGAACGGGGGGGAGAGACCCAGTACTTC
J gene: TRBJ1-2; clone size: .; D gene: .; V gene: TRBV5-6; CDR3 protein: CASSLGLPGYTF; CDR3 DNA: TGTGCCAGCAGCTTGGGTCTCCCTGGCTACACCTTC
J gene: TRBJ1-3; clone size: .; D gene: TRBD1; V gene: TRBV29-1; CDR3 protein: CSATGISGNTIYF; CDR3 DNA: TGCAGCGCGACAGGGATCTCTGGAAACACCATATATTTT
J gene: TRBJ1-6; clone size: .; D gene: TRBD1; V gene: TRBV28; CDR3 protein: CASSRGQGSSPLHF; CDR3 DNA: TGTGCCAGCAGCCGGGGACAGGGAAGTTCACCCCTCCACTTT
J gene: TRBJ2-3; clone size: many; D gene: .; V gene: TRBV6-5; CDR3 protein: CASSYWAGPTDTQYF; CDR3 DNA: TGTGCCAGCAGTTATTGGGCGGGGCCAACAGATACGCAGTATTTT
J gene: TRBJ2-1; clone size: .; D gene: .; V gene: TRBV20-1; CDR3 protein: CSARSGPGSYNEQFF; CDR3 DNA: TGCAGTGCTAGGTCGGGCCCCGGCTCCTACAATGAGCAGTTCTTC
J gene: TRBJ1-1; clone size: .; D gene: .; V gene: TRBV3-1; CDR3 protein: CASRPGEGTEAFF; CDR3 DNA: TGTGCCAGCAGGCCCGGGGAGGGGACTGAAGCTTTCTTT
J gene: TRBJ1-4; clone size: few; D gene: .; V gene: TRBV7-9; CDR3 protein: CASSLEVTLEEKLFF; CDR3 DNA: TGTGCCAGCAGCTTAGAAGTGACCTTGGAGGAAAAACTGTTTTTT
J gene: TRBJ1-1; clone size: .; D gene: .; V gene: TRBV5-1; CDR3 protein: CASSLGQWLAEAFF; CDR3 DNA: TGCGCCAGCAGCTTGGGCCAATGGTTGGCTGAAGCTTTCTTT
J gene: TRBJ1-6; clone size: many; D gene: TRBD1; V gene: TRBV7-9; CDR3 protein: CASSLRDRANSPLHF; CDR3 DNA: TGTGCCAGCAGCCTCCGGGACAGGGCTAATTCACCCCTCCACTTT
J gene: TRBJ2-3; clone size: .; D gene: .; V gene: TRBV7-2; CDR3 protein: CASSLVPNRADTQYF; CDR3 DNA: TGTGCCAGCAGCTTAGTTCCGAACAGGGCAGATACGCAGTATTTT
J gene: TRBJ1-1; clone size: few; D gene: .; V gene: TRBV6-2/TRBV6-3; CDR3 protein: CASKSIRRVNTEAFF; CDR3 DNA: TGTGCCAGCAAAAGCATCCGACGGGTGAACACTGAAGCTTTCTTT
J gene: TRBJ2-7; clone size: .; D gene: TRBD2; V gene: TRBV14; CDR3 protein: CASSQYRDYLYEQYF; CDR3 DNA: TGTGCCAGCAGCCAATACCGGGACTACCTCTACGAGCAGTACTTC
J gene: TRBJ2-3; clone size: once; D gene: .; V gene: TRBV6-1; CDR3 protein: CASSLSGVPRGDTQYF; CDR3 DNA: TGTGCCAGCAGCCTATCGGGGGTGCCTCGGGGAGATACGCAGTATTTT
J gene: TRBJ2-1; clone size: .; D gene: .; V gene: TRBV12-3/TRBV12-4; CDR3 protein: CASSLDRHNEQFF; CDR3 DNA: TGTGCCAGCAGTTTAGACCGGCACAATGAGCAGTTCTTC
J gene: TRBJ1-5; clone size: once; D gene: .; V gene: TRBV7-3; CDR3 protein: CASSRGAGQPQHF; CDR3 DNA: TGTGCCAGCAGTAGAGGGGCCGGGCAGCCCCAGCATTTT
J gene: TRBJ2-3; clone size: few; D gene: .; V gene: TRBV5-6; CDR3 protein: CASRGRQTRVADTQYF; CDR3 DNA: TGTGCCAGCAGGGGGAGACAGACTAGGGTTGCGGATACGCAGTATTTT
J gene: TRBJ1-1; clone size: few; D gene: .; V gene: TRBV4-1; CDR3 protein: CASSGREGNTEAFF; CDR3 DNA: TGCGCCAGCAGCGGGCGTGAAGGGAACACTGAAGCTTTCTTT
J gene: TRBJ2-5; clone size: few; D gene: TRBD2; V gene: TRBV9; CDR3 protein: CASSGTGTSEETQYF; CDR3 DNA: TGTGCCAGCAGCGGGACCGGGACTAGCGAGGAGACCCAGTACTTC
J gene: TRBJ2-1; clone size: .; D gene: .; V gene: TRBV4-2; CDR3 protein: CASSQELQGRIGDNEQFF; CDR3 DNA: TGTGCCAGCAGCCAAGAGTTGCAGGGTCGTATTGGGGACAATGAGCAGTTCTTC
J gene: TRBJ2-2; clone size: .; D gene: .; V gene: TRBV12-3/TRBV12-4; CDR3 protein: CASKQGSGELFF; CDR3 DNA: TGTGCCAGCAAACAGGGTTCTGGGGAGCTGTTTTTT
J gene: TRBJ2-5; clone size: many; D gene: TRBD2; V gene: TRBV5-4; CDR3 protein: CASSVVLAGQETQYF; CDR3 DNA: TGTGCCAGCAGCGTTGTCCTAGCGGGACAAGAGACCCAGTACTTC
J gene: TRBJ1-2; clone size: many; D gene: .; V gene: TRBV10-3; CDR3 protein: CAISSGGFDGYTF; CDR3 DNA: TGTGCCATCAGTAGCGGGGGTTTTGATGGCTACACCTTC
J gene: TRBJ2-3; clone size: .; D gene: .; V gene: TRBV7-2; CDR3 protein: CASRGDALGTHFTDTQYF; CDR3 DNA: TGTGCCAGCAGGGGAGACGCCCTCGGGACTCACTTCACAGATACGCAGTATTTT
J gene: TRBJ2-3; clone size: .; D gene: .; V gene: TRBV5-1; CDR3 protein: CASSSFLAGRDTQYF; CDR3 DNA: TGCGCCAGCTCCTCGTTTCTGGCGGGCCGAGATACGCAGTATTTT
J gene: TRBJ2-2; clone size: many; D gene: TRBD2; V gene: TRBV10-2; CDR3 protein: CACGEGGELFF; CDR3 DNA: TGCGCCTGCGGGGAGGGAGGGGAGCTGTTTTTT
J gene: TRBJ2-5; clone size: few; D gene: .; V gene: TRBV12-3/TRBV12-4; CDR3 protein: CASSLGNGGAETQYF; CDR3 DNA: TGTGCCAGCAGTCTGGGAAATGGGGGGGCAGAGACCCAGTACTTC
J gene: TRBJ2-2; clone size: few; D gene: TRBD1; V gene: TRBV9; CDR3 protein: CASSVARTGSTGELFF; CDR3 DNA: TGTGCCAGCAGCGTAGCGAGGACAGGATCCACCGGGGAGCTGTTTTTT
J gene: TRBJ2-7; clone size: few; D gene: .; V gene: TRBV6-2/TRBV6-3; CDR3 protein: CASTDRLSSYEQYF; CDR3 DNA: TGTGCCAGCACCGACAGGCTGAGCTCCTACGAGCAGTACTTC
J gene: TRBJ2-3; clone size: .; D gene: .; V gene: TRBV2; CDR3 protein: CASRPGEGKSTDTQYF; CDR3 DNA: TGTGCCAGCAGGCCCGGAGAAGGTAAAAGCACAGATACGCAGTATTTT
J gene: TRBJ2-1; clone size: .; D gene: .; V gene: TRBV4-3; CDR3 protein: CASSQDSGPNEQFF; CDR3 DNA: TGCGCCAGCAGCCAAGATTCAGGCCCCAATGAGCAGTTCTTC
J gene: TRBJ2-1; clone size: .; D gene: TRBD2; V gene: TRBV7-8; CDR3 protein: CASRLSGSPYNEQFF; CDR3 DNA: TGTGCCAGCCGTCTTAGCGGGAGCCCCTACAATGAGCAGTTCTTC
J gene: TRBJ2-1; clone size: many; D gene: TRBD2; V gene: TRBV7-3; CDR3 protein: CASSSTSGYNEQFF; CDR3 DNA: TGTGCCAGCAGCTCGACTAGCGGGTACAATGAGCAGTTCTTC
J gene: TRBJ2-3; clone size: .; D gene: .; V gene: TRBV7-3; CDR3 protein: CASSLGTALGTQYF; CDR3 DNA: TGTGCCAGCAGCCTAGGGACCGCCTTAGGTACGCAGTATTTT
J gene: TRBJ2-1; clone size: .; D gene: TRBD2; V gene: TRBV5-1; CDR3 protein: CASSWEGNEQFF; CDR3 DNA: TGCGCCAGCAGCTGGGAGGGAAATGAGCAGTTCTTC
J gene: TRBJ2-1; clone size: .; D gene: TRBD1; V gene: TRBV27; CDR3 protein: CASSSTGGARNEQFF; CDR3 DNA: TGTGCCAGCAGTTCGACAGGGGGCGCACGGAATGAGCAGTTCTTC
J gene: TRBJ2-2; clone size: few; D gene: TRBD1; V gene: TRBV12-3/TRBV12-4; CDR3 protein: CASSYRGHGELFF; CDR3 DNA: TGTGCCAGCAGCTACAGGGGGCACGGGGAGCTGTTTTTT
J gene: TRBJ2-1; clone size: .; D gene: TRBD2; V gene: TRBV3-1; CDR3 protein: CASSPQGLAGRYNEQFF; CDR3 DNA: TGTGCCAGCAGCCCACAGGGACTAGCGGGGCGGTACAATGAGCAGTTCTTC
J gene: TRBJ2-5; clone size: few; D gene: TRBD1; V gene: TRBV28; CDR3 protein: CASSFYGQGAVQETQYF; CDR3 DNA: TGTGCCAGCAGTTTTTACGGACAGGGGGCAGTACAAGAGACCCAGTACTTC
J gene: TRBJ1-1; clone size: .; D gene: .; V gene: TRBV10-3; CDR3 protein: CATTGGLDTEAFF; CDR3 DNA: TGTGCCACCACCGGGGGTTTGGACACTGAAGCTTTCTTT
J gene: TRBJ2-7; clone size: .; D gene: .; V gene: TRBV6-1; CDR3 protein: CASSDFHFYEQYF; CDR3 DNA: TGTGCCAGCAGTGATTTTCACTTCTACGAGCAGTACTTC
J gene: TRBJ2-1; clone size: few; D gene: .; V gene: TRBV7-9; CDR3 protein: CASSGKGHNEQFF; CDR3 DNA: TGTGCCAGCAGCGGGAAGGGGCACAATGAGCAGTTCTTC
J gene: TRBJ2-7; clone size: few; D gene: TRBD1; V gene: TRBV5-4; CDR3 protein: CASSLVGQGSYEQYF; CDR3 DNA: TGTGCCAGCAGCTTGGTGGGACAGGGGTCCTACGAGCAGTACTTC